A selection of T cell receptor beta chains follows, all from one sample in a study of blood T cell repertoires in COVID-19. Assay: immunoSEQ multiplex PCR; the TCRdb copy retains only in-frame clones and omits some. In the table there are about 53,000 clones, 86% of which are singletons. Specimen: peripheral blood. Source of these receptors: a man of 80 years or more with acute or convalescent COVID-19. CDR3s include the opening cysteine and the closing phenylalanine or tryptophan. D genes are given only for firm matches. Size tells how often a clone was seen (once, few, many) or the class of an expanded clone, and some rows leave it out.

CDR3 | DNA | size | J | V | D
CASSKTDTQYF | TGTGCCAGCAGTAAAACAGATACGCAGTATTTT | - | TRBJ2-3 | TRBV11-2 | -
CASSPFSSYNSPLHF | TGTGCCAGCAGCCCATTCAGCTCCTATAATTCACCCCTCCACTTT | - | TRBJ1-6 | TRBV14 | -
CASSSLAGGPYEQFF | TGTGCCAGCAGTTCGCTAGCGGGGGGGCCGTATGAGCAGTTCTTC | - | TRBJ2-1 | TRBV11-3 | TRBD2
CASSIGGWETQYF | TGTGCCAGTAGTATAGGAGGGTGGGAGACCCAGTACTTC | - | TRBJ2-5 | TRBV19 | -
CAYRDSPFNEQFF | TGTGCCTACCGGGACTCCCCTTTCAATGAGCAGTTCTTC | - | TRBJ2-1 | TRBV30 | -
CASSYLAGTTGELFF | TGTGCCAGCAGTTATCTGGCGGGGACCACCGGGGAGCTGTTTTTT | - | TRBJ2-2 | TRBV6-2/TRBV6-3 | -
CASRGQEYNSPLHF | TGTGCCAGTAGAGGACAGGAATATAATTCACCCCTCCACTTT | - | TRBJ1-6 | TRBV19 | TRBD1
CASSRGTGDKQFF | TGTGCCAGCAGCCGGGGGACAGGCGATAAGCAGTTCTTC | - | TRBJ2-1 | TRBV21-1 | -
CASSLVGVETQHF | TGTGCCAGCAGCTTAGTAGGAGTTGAGACCCAGCATTTT | once | TRBJ1-5 | TRBV7-2 | -
CASSYSGGRGEKLFF | TGTGCCAGCAGTTACTCGGGGGGTAGAGGGGAAAAACTGTTTTTT | - | TRBJ1-4 | TRBV6-5 | -
CASRLQGAAVGYTF | TGTGCCAGTAGACTTCAGGGGGCGGCTGTTGGCTACACCTTC | - | TRBJ1-2 | TRBV19 | TRBD1
CASSAQGQNIQYF | TGCGCCAGCAGCGCCCAGGGGCAGAACATTCAGTACTTC | - | TRBJ2-4 | TRBV4-1 | -
CASSLTGLGFGNTIYF | TGCGCCAGCAGCTTAACAGGATTGGGATTTGGAAACACCATATATTTT | once | TRBJ1-3 | TRBV5-1 | -
CAISYGTDTEAFF | TGTGCCATCAGTTATGGGACTGACACTGAAGCTTTCTTT | once | TRBJ1-1 | TRBV10-3 | -
CASSSSAASDTQYF | TGCGCCAGCAGCTCATCGGCGGCTTCAGATACGCAGTATTTT | - | TRBJ2-3 | TRBV5-1 | -
CASSELDRGLYEQYF | TGTGCCAGCAGTGAATTGGACAGGGGACTCTACGAGCAGTACTTC | - | TRBJ2-7 | TRBV2 | TRBD1
CASSRGLFTDTQYF | TGTGCCAGCAGCCGCGGACTGTTCACAGATACGCAGTATTTT | - | TRBJ2-3 | TRBV9 | -
CASSGNRGGNYGYTF | TGTGCCAGCTCAGGGAACAGGGGCGGTAACTATGGCTACACCTTC | - | TRBJ1-2 | TRBV18 | TRBD1
CAWRPTGVQETQYF | TGTGCCTGGAGGCCGACAGGCGTTCAAGAGACCCAGTACTTC | - | TRBJ2-5 | TRBV30 | -
CATSSWTGFSTDTQYF | TGTGCCACCAGCAGTTGGACAGGCTTTAGCACAGATACGCAGTATTTT | - | TRBJ2-3 | TRBV15 | TRBD1
CASSSDRGLTGNTIYF | TGTGCCAGCAGTTCTGACAGGGGACTCACTGGAAACACCATATATTTT | - | TRBJ1-3 | TRBV6-5 | TRBD1
CASSPTLADTGELFF | TGTGCCAGCTCACCAACCCTAGCGGACACCGGGGAGCTGTTTTTT | - | TRBJ2-2 | TRBV18 | TRBD2
CASSLGEQGSYTF | TGTGCCAGCAGCTTAGGCGAGCAGGGGAGCTACACCTTC | - | TRBJ1-2 | TRBV7-8 | -
CSVGWTSGGSGSYNEQFF | TGCAGCGTTGGATGGACTAGCGGGGGGTCGGGCTCCTACAATGAGCAGTTCTTC | - | TRBJ2-1 | TRBV29-1 | TRBD2
CASTGIRGSPYGYTF | TGTGCCAGTACCGGGATCAGGGGGTCGCCCTATGGCTACACCTTC | once | TRBJ1-2 | TRBV19 | TRBD1
CASSLDGLKYGYTF | TGCGCCAGCAGCTTGGATGGACTGAAATATGGCTACACCTTC | once | TRBJ1-2 | TRBV5-1 | -
CASSWTASRDEQYF | TGTGCCAGCAGTTGGACAGCTAGTAGGGACGAGCAGTACTTC | - | TRBJ2-7 | TRBV27 | -
CASSRDRGSNQPQHF | TGTGCCAGCAGTCGGGACAGGGGGTCGAATCAGCCCCAGCATTTT | - | TRBJ1-5 | TRBV6-5 | TRBD1
CASSTSDRAYEQYF | TGTGCCAGTAGTACCTCCGACAGGGCCTACGAGCAGTACTTC | - | TRBJ2-7 | TRBV19 | TRBD1
CASSRRPPAGEGGNTEAFF | TGTGCCAGCAGTCGACGGCCCCCTGCAGGGGAGGGAGGGAACACTGAAGCTTTCTTT | - | TRBJ1-1 | TRBV6-6 | -
CASSLARGDTGELFF | TGTGCCAGCAGCTTAGCCAGGGGGGACACCGGGGAGCTGTTTTTT | - | TRBJ2-2 | TRBV7-6 | -
CATSDFAGGRDTQYF | TGTGCCACCAGTGATTTTGCGGGGGGGCGGGATACGCAGTATTTT | - | TRBJ2-3 | TRBV24-1 | TRBD2
CASSLGQLETQYF | TGTGCCAGCAGCTTGGGACAGTTAGAGACCCAGTACTTC | few | TRBJ2-5 | TRBV11-1 | TRBD1
CASSLADLAGGRETQYF | TGCGCCAGCAGCTTGGCGGACCTAGCGGGGGGCCGGGAGACCCAGTACTTC | few | TRBJ2-5 | TRBV5-1 | TRBD2
CASSKRGGYNEQFF | TGTGCCAGCAGCAAGCGGGGGGGATACAATGAGCAGTTCTTC | - | TRBJ2-1 | TRBV21-1 | -
CASSLGTSGGLYTDTQYF | TGCGCCAGCAGCTTGGGGACTAGCGGGGGCCTATATACAGATACGCAGTATTTT | - | TRBJ2-3 | TRBV5-1 | TRBD2
CASSQDRLNTEAFF | TGCGCCAGCAGCCAAGACAGATTGAACACTGAAGCTTTCTTT | - | TRBJ1-1 | TRBV4-3 | -
CASSLSGQGSITGELFF | TGTGCCAGCAGCCTTTCGGGACAGGGTTCGATCACCGGGGAGCTGTTTTTT | once | TRBJ2-2 | TRBV3-1/TRBV3-2 | TRBD1
CATSRVATNQPQHF | TGTGCCACCAGCAGAGTGGCCACCAATCAGCCCCAGCATTTT | once | TRBJ1-5 | TRBV15 | -
CASSHGTDNEKLFF | TGTGCCAGCAGCCACGGGACAGACAATGAAAAACTGTTTTTT | - | TRBJ1-4 | TRBV3-1/TRBV3-2 | TRBD1
CASSVTDGWSGNTIYF | TGTGCCAGCAGCGTAACAGATGGGTGGTCTGGAAACACCATATATTTT | once | TRBJ1-3 | TRBV9 | -
CASSVGGGLSNQPQHF | TGTGCCAGCAGCGTAGGCGGGGGTCTTAGCAATCAGCCCCAGCATTTT | - | TRBJ1-5 | TRBV7-2 | -
CASSPSGGAPPDTQYF | TGTGCCAGCAGCCCTAGCGGGGGGGCCCCGCCAGATACGCAGTATTTT | - | TRBJ2-3 | TRBV7-2 | TRBD2
CASSPQGQANTEAFF | TGTGCCAGCAGCCCTCAGGGGCAGGCGAACACTGAAGCTTTCTTT | - | TRBJ1-1 | TRBV7-2 | -
CASSEAGGYGYTF | TGTGCCAGCAGTGAGGCAGGGGGCTATGGCTACACCTTC | - | TRBJ1-2 | TRBV6-1 | TRBD1
CASSPGDSLNEQFF | TGCGCCAGCAGCCCGGGAGACAGTCTCAATGAGCAGTTCTTC | - | TRBJ2-1 | TRBV4-3 | -
CASSPGTGRNTGELFF | TGTGCCAGCAGCCCCGGGACAGGGAGAAACACCGGGGAGCTGTTTTTT | - | TRBJ2-2 | TRBV9 | TRBD1
CASSPRGGRTEAFF | TGTGCCAGCAGCCCTCGAGGGGGACGCACTGAAGCTTTCTTT | once | TRBJ1-1 | TRBV5-4 | -
CASSLNGDQPQHF | TGTGCCAGTAGTTTAAACGGGGATCAGCCCCAGCATTTT | - | TRBJ1-5 | TRBV19 | -
CASSLWDRGAGNTIYF | TGTGCCAGCAGCCTTTGGGACAGGGGAGCCGGAAACACCATATATTTT | - | TRBJ1-3 | TRBV7-2 | TRBD1
CASSLARRTEAFF | TGTGCCAGCAGCTTAGCGCGGAGAACTGAAGCTTTCTTT | - | TRBJ1-1 | TRBV7-2 | -
CASSLGLAGAAGELFF | TGTGCCAGCAGCTTGGGACTAGCGGGGGCGGCTGGGGAGCTGTTTTTT | - | TRBJ2-2 | TRBV7-2 | TRBD2
CASSFRQGGETQYF | TGTGCCAGCAGCTTTCGACAGGGAGGAGAGACCCAGTACTTC | - | TRBJ2-5 | TRBV7-9 | -
CASQPNYSNQPQHF | TGTGCCAGTCAGCCTAACTATAGCAATCAGCCCCAGCATTTT | - | TRBJ1-5 | TRBV7-8 | -